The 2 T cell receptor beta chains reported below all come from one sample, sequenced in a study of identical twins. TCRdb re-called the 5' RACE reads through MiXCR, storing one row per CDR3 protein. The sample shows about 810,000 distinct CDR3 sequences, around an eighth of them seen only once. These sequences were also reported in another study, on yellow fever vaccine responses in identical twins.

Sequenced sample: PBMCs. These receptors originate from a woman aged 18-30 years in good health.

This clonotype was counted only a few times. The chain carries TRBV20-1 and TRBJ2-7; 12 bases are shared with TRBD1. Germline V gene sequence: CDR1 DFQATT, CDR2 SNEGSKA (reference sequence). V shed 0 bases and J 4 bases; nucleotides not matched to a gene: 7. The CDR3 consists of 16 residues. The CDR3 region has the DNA TGCAGTGCTAGAGATCAGGGACAGGGGGCTGGTTACGAGCAGTACTTC. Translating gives CSARDQGQGAGYEQYF.

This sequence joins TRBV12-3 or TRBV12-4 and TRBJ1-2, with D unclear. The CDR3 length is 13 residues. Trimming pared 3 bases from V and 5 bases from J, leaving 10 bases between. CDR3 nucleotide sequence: TGTGCCAGCAGTTTTGACACTCTTTATGGCTACACCTTC. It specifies CASSFDTLYGYTF.